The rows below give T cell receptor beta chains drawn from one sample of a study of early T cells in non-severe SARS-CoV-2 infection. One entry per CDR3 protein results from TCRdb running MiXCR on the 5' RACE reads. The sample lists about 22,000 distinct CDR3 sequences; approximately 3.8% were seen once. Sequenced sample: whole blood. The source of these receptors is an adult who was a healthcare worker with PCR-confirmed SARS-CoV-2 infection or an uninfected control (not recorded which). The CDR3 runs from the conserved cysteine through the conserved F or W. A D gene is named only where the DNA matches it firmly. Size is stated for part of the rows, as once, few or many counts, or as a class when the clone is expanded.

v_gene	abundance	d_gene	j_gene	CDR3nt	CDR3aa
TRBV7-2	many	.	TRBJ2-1	TGTGCCAGCAGCTTGCGACAGCAAAACTCCTACAATGAGCAGTTCTTC	CASSLRQQNSYNEQFF
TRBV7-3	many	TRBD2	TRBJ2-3	TGTGCCAGCAGCTTAACGGCAGCGGGAGGGGATACGCAGTATTTT	CASSLTAAGGDTQYF
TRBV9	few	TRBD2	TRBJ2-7	TGTGCCAGCACCACGGGGGAGGGCGGCGAGCAGTACTTC	CASTTGEGGEQYF
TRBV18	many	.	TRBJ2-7	TGTGCCAGCTCACCACCGGGGCAGGTCTCCTTCTCCTACGAGCAGTACTTC	CASSPPGQVSFSYEQYF
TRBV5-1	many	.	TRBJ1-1	TGCGCCAGCAGCTTAGAGCACTCGAACACTGAAGCTTTCTTT	CASSLEHSNTEAFF
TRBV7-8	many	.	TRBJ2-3	TGTGCCAGCAGCTTATCGTCGAGCACAGATACGCAGTATTTT	CASSLSSSTDTQYF
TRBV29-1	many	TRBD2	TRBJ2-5	TGCAGCGTAAGGCTAGCGGGAGGGGTGGAGACCCAGTACTTC	CSVRLAGGVETQYF
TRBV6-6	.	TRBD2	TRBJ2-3	TGTGCCAGCAGCCCTCGCGGGACTAGCGCCACAGATACGCAGTATTTT	CASSPRGTSATDTQYF
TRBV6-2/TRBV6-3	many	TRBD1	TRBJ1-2	TGTGCCAGCAGGAGACAGGGAAATGGCTACACCTTC	CASRRQGNGYTF
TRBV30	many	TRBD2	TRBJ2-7	TGTGCCTGGAGCGTGGGACTAGCGGGCGTAAGCTCCTACGAGCAGTACTTC	CAWSVGLAGVSSYEQYF
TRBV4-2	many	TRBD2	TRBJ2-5	TGTGCCAGCAGCCAAGAGCTAGCGGGAGGGAGCGAGACCCAGTACTTC	CASSQELAGGSETQYF
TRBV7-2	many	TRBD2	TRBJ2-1	TGTGCCAGCAGGGTAGCGGGAGTCGCCTTCAATGAGCAGTTCTTC	CASRVAGVAFNEQFF
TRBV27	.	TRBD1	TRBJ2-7	TGTGCCAGCAGCCAAAGGGACAGGGGTTACGAGCAGTACTTC	CASSQRDRGYEQYF
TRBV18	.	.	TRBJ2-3	TGTGCCAGCTCACCACTCGGGACAAGCACAGATACGCAGTATTTT	CASSPLGTSTDTQYF
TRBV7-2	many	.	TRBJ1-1	TGTGCCAGCACCTGGTCGGTAAACACTGAAGCTTTCTTT	CASTWSVNTEAFF
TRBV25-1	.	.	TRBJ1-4	TGTGCCAGCAGCGCCGGATCAAGACTGTTTTTT	CASSAGSRLFF
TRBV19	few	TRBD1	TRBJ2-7	TGTGCCAGTAGTATCGCCAAGGGGGCTAAAGAGCAGTACTTC	CASSIAKGAKEQYF
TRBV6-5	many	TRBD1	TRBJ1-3	TGTGCCAGCAGCCTCCGGGACAGGGGAAACACCATATATTTT	CASSLRDRGNTIYF
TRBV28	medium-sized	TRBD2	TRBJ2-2	TGTGCCAGCAGTCGGACTAGTGCTTCGGGGGAGCTGTTTTTT	CASSRTSASGELFF
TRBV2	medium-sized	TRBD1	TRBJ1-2	TGTGCCAGCACCAAAGGACAGGGGGCGTTTGGCTACACCTTC	CASTKGQGAFGYTF
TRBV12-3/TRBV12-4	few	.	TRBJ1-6	TGTGCCAGCAGCCAAAGTAGGGTTGGCTCACCCCTCCACTTT	CASSQSRVGSPLHF
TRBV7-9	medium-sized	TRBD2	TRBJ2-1	TGTGCCAGCAGCTTCTCTATCGGGAGGAGGTCCTACAATGAGCAGTTCTTC	CASSFSIGRRSYNEQFF
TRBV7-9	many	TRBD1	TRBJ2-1	TGTGCCAGCAGCTTCACCGGGACAGGTTACAATGAGCAGTTCTTC	CASSFTGTGYNEQFF
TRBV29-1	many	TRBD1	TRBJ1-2	TGCAGCGACTCGCGACAGGGCGGGGGCTATGGCTACACCTTC	CSDSRQGGGYGYTF